The source of this TCR beta chain is a study of blood T cell repertoires in COVID-19. Study details: In each case, the material was cDNA or gDNA derived from T cells, B-cell-depleted T cells, or PBMCs.

Germline V gene data show CDR1 as SQVTM and CDR2 as ANQGSEA. The CDR3 is made up of 15 amino acids. Trimming cost V 7 bases and J 1 base; bases outside gene matches: 7. Some clones are missing from TCRdb's copy, which holds only in-frame ones; the method was immunoSEQ multiplex PCR. The sample carries more than 20,000 clones, 89% recorded once. Sample: peripheral blood. The J gene is TRBJ2-3, the V gene TRBV29-1, with 11 positions matching TRBD2. This sequence originates from a human donor in a cohort sampled during active COVID-19. The CDR3 spells CSAHKTSGGTDTQYF. In DNA form, the CDR3 reads TGCAGCGCTCATAAGACTAGCGGGGGCACAGATACGCAGTATTTT.